The 17 T cell receptor beta chains below all came from one sample that was sequenced in a study of blood T cell repertoires in COVID-19. Generated by immunoSEQ multiplex PCR, the TCRdb table keeps only in-frame clones and is missing some. The sample gives approximately 470,000 clones, approximately 85% of which show up once; about 3% is in the top ten. Sequencing input: peripheral blood. These receptors were collected from a human donor in a cohort sampled during active COVID-19.

The chain has TRBV19 and TRBJ2-5; a possible D gene is TRBD2 (7 bases). The CDR3 sequence is 15 residues long. Trimming shortened V by 7 bases and J by 4 bases, and 19 bases separated the two germline ends. The germline V gene has CDR1 LNHDA and CDR2 SQIVND (reference sequence). CDR3 protein: CASTPRGQRGETQYF. In DNA form, the CDR3 reads TGTGCCAGTACCCCTCGAGGACAGCGGGGAGAGACCCAGTACTTC.

The chain employs TRBV14 and TRBJ2-6; TRBD2 is a possible D gene (6 bases). The CDR3 totals 16 residues. Germline V CDR1 and CDR2: SGHDN, FVKESK. Trimming cost V 4 bases and J 4 bases, with 14 bases left between them. The CDR3 region is CASSPPRDSGANVLTF. The CDR3 DNA reads as TGTGCCAGCAGCCCGCCGCGGGACTCCGGGGCCAACGTCCTGACTTTC.

The sample holds a few counts of this clone. This sequence joins TRBV10-1 and TRBJ2-7, with 10 bases fitting TRBD2. This CDR3 region has 19 residues. From germline, CDR1 is WNHNN and CDR2 SYGVQD (reference sequence). Unmatched junction bases numbered 18, after V lost 6 bases and J lost 1 base. DNA of the CDR3: TGCGCCAGCAGGATGTTAGGAGCCGCCCTTAGCGGGGGGTCCTACGAGCAGTACTTC. Protein: CASRMLGAALSGGSYEQYF.

The chain employs TRBV7-9 and TRBJ2-6; D is unclear. Germline V gene data show CDR1 as SEHNR and CDR2 as FQNEAQ (reference sequence). Between the trimmed V and J ends, which lost 2 bases and 0 bases, there was a span of 14 bases. This CDR3 has 18 residues. CDR3 residues: CASSLLVGAISGANVLTF. In DNA, the CDR3 is TGTGCCAGCAGCTTATTGGTCGGAGCAATCTCTGGGGCCAACGTCCTGACTTTC.

The chain is built from TRBV9 and TRBJ1-2; tentative D call: TRBD1 (6 bases). V lost 3 bases to trimming and J lost 8 bases, with 17 bases between them. The germline V gene has CDR1 SGDLS and CDR2 YYNGEE. The CDR3 sequence is 14 residues long. CDR3 in amino acids: CASSAAGELRGYTF. The CDR3 DNA reads as TGTGCCAGCAGCGCCGCAGGGGAGTTACGGGGCTACACCTTC.

The genes are TRBV18 and TRBJ1-4; D gene ambiguous. Per the germline V gene, CDR1 is KGHSH and CDR2 is LQKENI. The CDR3 extends over 18 amino acids. V was cut by 4 bases and J by 7 bases, with 25 bases left in between. CDR3 sequence reads: CASSRGAAVGNDAEKLFF. The DNA of the CDR3 is TGTGCCAGCTCACGTGGAGCGGCGGTAGGGAATGATGCTGAAAAACTGTTTTTT.

This clone was recorded only once. This chain links TRBV23-1 with TRBJ1-6; D unresolved. TRBV23-1 is known as an ORF, though its function is uncertain. This CDR3 spans 14 amino acids. Trimming pared 2 bases from V and 8 bases from J, leaving 10 bases between. The CDR3 loop is CASSQAGWYSPLHF. Written as DNA, the CDR3 is TGCGCCAGCAGTCAAGCGGGGTGGTATTCACCCCTCCACTTT.

The J gene is TRBJ1-1, the V gene TRBV7-3; 9 positions agree with TRBD1. The CDR3 spans 15 residues. CDR1 is SGHTA and CDR2 is FQGTGA in the germline V gene. V gave up 4 bases and J gave up 5 bases; unmatched junction bases: 8. The CDR3 coding sequence is TGTGCCAGCAGCTCACGGACAGGGGAAGGGACTGAAGCTTTCTTT. Encoded protein: CASSSRTGEGTEAFF. The full variable domain, rest sourced from reference TRBV7-3 and TRBJ1-1, is GAGVSQTPSNKVTEKGKYVELRCDPISGHTALYWYRQSLGQGPEFLIYFQGTGAADDSGLPNDRFFAVRPEGSVSTLKIQRTERGDSAVYLCASSSRTGEGTEAFFGQGTRLTVV.

V is TRBV3-1 (or the pseudogene TRBV3-2) and J is TRBJ1-5; D not resolved. The germline V and J ends were trimmed by 1 base and 4 bases, with 5 bases remaining between them. Germline CDR1 reads LGHDT; CDR2 reads YNNKEL (reference sequence). This CDR3 spans 13 amino acids. The CDR3 is CASSQGLNQPQHF. CDR3 DNA: TGTGCCAGCAGCCAAGGACTTAATCAGCCCCAGCATTTT.

The J gene is TRBJ2-2, the V gene TRBV7-3; D not certain. This CDR3 has 12 residues. CDR1 is SGHTA, CDR2 FQGTGA, per germline. V was pared by 5 bases and J by 5 bases, with 6 bases between. As DNA, the CDR3 is TGTGCCAGCAGCCTACGGACCGGGGAGCTGTTTTTT. It is translated as CASSLRTGELFF.

This chain connects TRBV5-1 to TRBJ2-3; a possible D gene is TRBD2 (5 bases). Germline CDR1 reads SGHRS; CDR2 reads YFSETQ. CDR3 length: 14 amino acids. The V end lost 6 bases, the J end lost 0 bases, and 11 bases lay between the germline ends. The CDR3 DNA sequence: TGCGCCAGCACCCACACGGGGAGCACAGATACGCAGTATTTT. Amino acids: CASTHTGSTDTQYF.

Remarks on this clone: The same CDR3 also results from other DNA sequences found in this sample. The V gene is TRBV11-2, the J gene TRBJ1-3; the D is unclear. This CDR3 contains 15 residues. CDR1 is SGHAT, CDR2 FQNNGV, per germline. Trimming left V 1 base short and J 0 bases short, with 7 bases between. CDR3 in amino acids: CASSLGQNSGNTIYF. The CDR3 DNA sequence: TGTGCCAGCAGCTTAGGGCAGAACTCTGGAAACACCATATATTTT.

The J gene is TRBJ1-5, the V gene TRBV2; TRBD1 might be the D (5 bases). Germline loops: CDR1 SNHLY, CDR2 FYNNEI. The CDR3 covers 14 residues. V dropped 2 bases and J dropped 7 bases, with 12 bases sitting between them. The CDR3 region is CASSELRGSQPQHF. CDR3 DNA: TGTGCCAGCAGTGAACTACGGGGGTCCCAGCCCCAGCATTTT.

In this sample, this clone turned up once. The gene calls are TRBV20-1 and TRBJ2-7, with D hard to call. Germline loops: CDR1 DFQATT, CDR2 SNEGSKA (reference sequence). V was shortened by 6 bases and J by 6 bases, with 12 bases between the two germline ends. This CDR3 has 11 amino acids. The CDR3: CSAVPSLEQYF. CDR3 in DNA: TGCAGTGCCGTCCCTTCCCTCGAGCAGTACTTC.

V gene TRBV7-2 combines with J gene TRBJ2-7, with 8 positions matching TRBD1. The CDR3 contains 14 residues. V was clipped by 7 bases and J by 7 bases; unmatched bases: 12. The germline gives CDR1 SGHTA, CDR2 FQGNSA. The CDR3 DNA follows: TGTGCCAGCACAGGGGGTGGCAGGGGGCCTGAGCAGTACTTC. Translated: CASTGGGRGPEQYF.

The J gene is TRBJ1-4, the V gene TRBV6-5; no firm D call. The V end lost 8 bases, the J end lost 4 bases, and 14 bases lay between the germline ends. Per germline, CDR1 MNHEY and CDR2 SVGAGI. The CDR3 runs to 14 residues. The CDR3 loop reads CASGNGELNEKLFF. The DNA for the CDR3 is TGTGCCAGCGGCAACGGGGAACTTAATGAAAAACTGTTTTTT.

This clone was seen just once. V gene TRBV6-6 combines with J gene TRBJ2-7; D possibly corresponds to TRBD1 (6 bases). The V and J ends lost 4 bases and 2 bases respectively, with 12 bases between them. In germline, CDR1 is MNHNY, CDR2 SVGAGI (reference sequence). The CDR3 length is 14 residues. CDR3 in DNA: TGTGCCAGCAGTTCCGGGACAAACCCCTACGAGCAGTACTTC. Residues: CASSSGTNPYEQYF.